Shown below are 30 T cell receptor delta chains from a single sample sequenced in a study of γδ T cells in repeated Plasmodium falciparum infection. Vgamma9/Vdelta2+ and Vdelta2-negative gammadelta T cells were flow-sorted from PBMC for bulk sequencing. TCRdb re-processed the multiplex PCR reads using CATT. The sample includes some 50,000 delta-chain clones, 1.5% to 2% of them seen just once. Sequences were obtained from gamma-delta T cells from blood. The receptors derive from a pool of human donors (malaria-infected and uninfected, not separated).

With respect to this clone: The TCRdb protein comes from a much larger clone and disagrees with this DNA's translation at residue 3, likely due to a read error; the protein given here is derived from the DNA. The rearrangement joins TRDV1 to TRDJ1; 9 bases align to TRDD3. Germline values: CDR1 TSWWSYY, CDR2 QGS. This CDR3 has 22 amino acids. CDR3 loop: CAIGIRNVRPTLLGDLRGKLIF. CDR3 DNA: TGTGCTATTGGGATTCGCAACGTCCGTCCTACCTTACTGGGGGACCTAAGAGGTAAACTCATCTTT.

Note on this clone: TCRdb lists the protein of a much larger clone for this DNA, which differs at residue 17, so this is likely a read error; the protein given here is translated from the DNA itself. There is no J gene call, but TRDV2 is given as the V gene; the table's TRDD3 call for D was not verified on the DNA. Germline V gene data show CDR1 as GEAIGNYY and CDR2 as EKD. This CDR3 has 19 residues. Here the CDR3 reads CACDRLTGGYLQYTDKFIF. For the CDR3, the DNA is TGTGCCTGTGACCGATTAACTGGGGGATACTTGCAGTACACCGATAAATTCATCTTT.

This clone turned up a few times. TCRdb has a much larger clone's protein, which differs at residue 17 from the translation of this DNA, likely because of a read error; what is shown is the protein translated from the DNA. The V gene call is TRDV1, and the J gene call is absent. Germline lookup yields CDR1 TSWWSYY and CDR2 QGS. CDR3 length: 19 amino acids. The DNA of the CDR3 is TGTGCTCTTGGGGTCCATGTAGGGGGTGGGGGACCCGGCAGGGATAAACCCATCTTT. Translated: CALGVHVGGGGPGRDKPIF.

A word on this clone: A far larger clone is one nucleotide away, so this likely arose from a read error. Other nucleotide sequences from this sample produce the same CDR3. The gene calls are TRDV2 and TRDJ1; 8 nucleotides line up with TRDD3. No J gene is reported in TCRdb; it was inferred here by comparing the DNA with germline. This CDR3 spans 16 amino acids. Germline-derived CDR1 and CDR2 are GEAIGNYY and EKD. The CDR3 nucleotides are TGTGCCTGTGACTCCCTTACTGGGGGTTACACCGACAAACTCATCTTT. This translates into CACDSLTGGYTDKLIF.

This clone turned up a few times. A far larger clone is only one base removed, so a read error is likely. This sample also contains other DNA sequences that code for the same CDR3. The V gene call reads TRDV1; no J gene was called; the table's D call of TRDD3 was not tested on the DNA. The CDR3 totals 19 residues. Germline assignment: CDR1 TSWWSYY and CDR2 QGS. The CDR3, as DNA: TGTGCTCTTGGGGACCCCTATCCTACAGCCTGGGGGTACACCGATAAGCTCATCTTT. It encodes CALGDPYPTAWGYTDKLIF.

This clone was observed a few times. TCRdb's listed protein matches a much larger clone and diverges from this DNA's translation at residue 14, likely through a read error; the protein shown comes from the DNA. V gene TRAV38-2/DV8 combines with J gene TRDJ1; D assignment may be TRDD2 or TRDD3 (6 bases each). The J gene is absent in TCRdb and was assigned here via DNA matching to germline. Trimming took off 0 bases at V and 0 bases at J, with 30 bases between the two ends. Per the germline V gene, CDR1 is TSESDYY and CDR2 is QEAYKQQN. The CDR3 totals 22 residues. The CDR3 here is CAYRSVLPRCWLGASYTDKLIF. The CDR3, as DNA: TGTGCTTATAGGAGCGTACTTCCTCGGTGTTGGTTGGGGGCCTCGTACACCGATAAACTCATCTTT.

The sample holds a few counts of this clone. The TCRdb record carries a much larger clone's protein, which differs from this DNA's translation at residue 5; a read error is the likely cause, and the protein listed here is the DNA translation. The chain recombines TRDV2 with TRDJ1, with 7 bases matching TRDD3. The J gene comes from matching the DNA to germline here; TCRdb lacks it. V trimming: 3 bases; J trimming: 7 bases; junction bases outside the gene matches: 16. This CDR3 has 16 residues. From germline, CDR1 is GEAIGNYY and CDR2 EKD. CDR3 DNA: TGTGCCTGTGACGCAATAGGATACGCCTCCTCGGGTAAACTCATCTTT. This encodes CACDAIGYASSGKLIF.

Only a few counts were recorded for this clone. A read error likely explains this, since a far larger clone differs by one base. At the DNA level, this CDR3 is encoded by other sequences in the same sample as well. The gene calls are TRDV2 and TRDJ1; D might be TRDD3 (8 bases). The J gene, left out of TCRdb, was set here by checking the DNA against germline. Germline CDR1 GEAIGNYY, CDR2 EKD. The CDR3 is made up of 20 amino acids. V lost 0 bases to trimming and J lost 4 bases, with 29 bases between them. CDR3 bases: TGTGCCTGTGACACCTCGCCCTCCTTCCTGCCTTTACTGGGGGGCGATAAACTCATCTTT. Residues: CACDTSPSFLPLLGGDKLIF.

This clone was picked up a small number of times. The mismatch at residue 9 between this DNA's translation and the TCRdb protein of a much larger clone likely reflects a read error; the protein shown is translated from the DNA. The chain uses TRDV1 and TRDJ1; 8 bases map to TRDD3. Germline matching of the DNA provided the J gene here, since TCRdb leaves it blank. The germline V gene has CDR1 TSWWSYY and CDR2 QGS. This CDR3 comprises 19 residues. CDR3 sequence: CALGLKGRGHWGPTHKLIF. Here the CDR3 DNA reads TGTGCTCTTGGGCTGAAAGGCCGGGGGCACTGGGGGCCCACCCATAAACTCATCTTT.

This clone has just a few counts. A read error likely explains this, since a far larger clone differs by one base. The identical CDR3 is also encoded by other nucleotide sequences in the sample. The chain combines TRDV1 with TRDJ1, with D perhaps matching TRDD3 (5 bases). TCRdb records no J gene; here it was assigned by comparing the DNA to germline. The CDR3 is 16 amino acids. Per germline, CDR1 TSWWSYY and CDR2 QGS. The CDR3 DNA reads as TGTGCTCTCGGGGAACTACGGGTCAGGGAAGAGGACAAACTCATCTTT. Amino acids: CALGELRVREEDKLIF.

This clone was detected ten times or more. The TCRdb protein comes from a much larger clone and disagrees with this DNA's translation at residue 6, likely due to a read error; the protein given here is derived from the DNA. The chain is built from TRDV3 and TRDJ1; 7 nucleotides match TRDD3. The CDR3 runs 15 residues. Unmatched junction bases numbered 11, after V lost 4 bases and J lost 0 bases. Germline V gene data show CDR1 as TVYSNPD and CDR2 as GDNSRS (reference sequence). CDR3: CASWGVRTNTDKLIF. DNA for the CDR3: TGTGCCTCCTGGGGGGTACGAACTAACACCGATAAACTCATCTTT.

Ten or more counts support this clone. TCRdb's listed protein matches a much larger clone and diverges from this DNA's translation at residue 14, likely through a read error; the protein shown comes from the DNA. CDR3 region: CALLTATRSSADKPIF. The CDR3 DNA reads as TGTGCTCTTCTGACCGCAACAAGGAGTTCGGCCGATAAACCCATCTTT. The J gene is uncalled and the V gene is TRDV1. This CDR3 is 16 amino acids long. Looked up from germline, CDR1 is TSWWSYY and CDR2 is QGS.

Only a few counts were recorded for this clone. The TCRdb protein comes from a much larger clone and disagrees with this DNA's translation at residue 11, likely due to a read error; the protein given here is derived from the DNA. The chain links TRDV1 to TRDJ2; TRDD3 might be the D (5 bases). As TCRdb names no J gene, one was assigned here on the basis of a DNA match to germline. The germline V and J ends were trimmed by 2 bases and 4 bases, with 29 bases remaining between them. The length of the CDR3 is 21 residues. The germline CDR1 and CDR2 sequences are TSWWSYY and QGS. CDR3: CALGEESYHEVGKGETAQLFF. The CDR3 DNA reads TGTGCTCTTGGGGAAGAGTCGTACCATGAAGTGGGCAAAGGGGAGACAGCACAACTCTTCTTT.

To note about this clone: A read error is likely here: a far larger clone is one base away. Other DNA sequences in the same sample also yield this CDR3. V usage is TRDV1 and J usage is TRDJ1; 8 bases are shared with TRDD3. TCRdb supplies no J gene; here it was assigned by aligning the nucleotide sequence to germline. The length of the CDR3 is 17 residues. CDR1 and CDR2 (germline): TSWWSYY, QGS. Written as DNA, the CDR3 is TGCGCTCTTGGGGAGCCTACGGTGGGGGATGACACCGATAAACTCATCTTT. This gives the protein CALGEPTVGDDTDKLIF.

This clone is categorized as medium-sized. The chain combines TRDV2 with TRDJ1; TRDD3 aligns across 11 bases. The CDR3 extends over 15 amino acids. The germline gives CDR1 GEAIGNYY, CDR2 EKD. Trimming removed 1 base from V and 7 bases from J; junction bases left unmatched: 7. The chain's CDR3 is CACDTLGDNIGKLIF. The DNA of the CDR3 is TGTGCCTGTGACACACTGGGGGATAATATTGGTAAACTCATCTTT.

Many counts were recorded for this clone. The protein given in TCRdb and the translation of the DNA differ at residue 9, and the sequence presented here derives from the DNA. The gene calls are TRDV1 and TRDJ1, with D perhaps given as TRDD1 or TRDD3 (5 bases each). Per germline, CDR1 TSWWSYY and CDR2 QGS. This CDR3 is 17 amino acids long. The V end was cut by 6 bases, the J end by 0 bases, with 20 bases between. The CDR3 DNA reads as TGTGCTCTTGGCACGTTGGCGGGGAATAGGTACACCGATAAACTCATCTTT. It is translated as CALGTLAGNRYTDKLIF.

This clone was observed many times. Translating this DNA gives a protein that differs at residue 16 from the TCRdb one, which belongs to a much larger clone; a read error is likely, and the protein shown is this translation. The chain links TRDV1 to TRDJ1, with TRDD3 matching over 9 bases. Per germline, CDR1 TSWWSYY and CDR2 QGS. This CDR3 comprises 18 residues. CDR3 sequence: CALGLRRGGYLYTDKPIF. Written as DNA, the CDR3 is TGTGCTCTTGGGCTCAGGAGAGGGGGATACTTGTACACCGATAAACCCATCTTT.

Notes on this clone: Given a far larger clone just one base away, this is likely a sequencing read error. Other DNA sequences in this specimen translate into the identical CDR3. V is TRDV1 and J is TRDJ1; 8 positions agree with TRDD3. Because TCRdb records no J gene, it was assigned here through a match of the DNA to germline. Germline CDR1 TSWWSYY, CDR2 QGS. The length of the CDR3 is 21 residues. The CDR3 DNA reads TGTGCTCTAGGGGAATTGGCCTTCCCGAATACTGGGGGCACTTACACCGATAAACTCATCTTT. This encodes CALGELAFPNTGGTYTDKLIF.

This clone was seen a few times. TCRdb's protein, taken from a much larger clone, differs from this DNA's translation at residue 6, likely owing to a read error; the protein displayed comes from the DNA. This chain uses TRDV1 with TRDJ1; D possibly corresponds to TRDD3 (6 bases). CDR1 and CDR2 (germline): TSWWSYY, QGS. Trimming took 1 base from V and 4 from J, leaving 31 bases between them. The CDR3 extends over 21 amino acids. The chain's CDR3 is CALGEPSANTGNPVSFDKLIF. In DNA form, the CDR3 reads TGTGCTCTTGGGGAACCCTCCGCCAATACTGGGAACCCCGTCTCCTTCGATAAACTCATCTTT.

In its sample, this clone was seen many times. This CDR3 is CACDLLSHVRSDKLIF. The CDR3 DNA sequence: TGTGCCTGTGACCTCCTCTCTCACGTTCGGTCCGATAAACTCATCTTT. The rearrangement joins TRDV2 to TRDJ1, with D unclear. Assignment of the J gene here rests on matching the DNA to germline, because TCRdb gives none. The CDR3 has 16 amino acids. CDR1 GEAIGNYY and CDR2 EKD come from the germline V gene. V dropped 3 bases and J dropped 3 bases, with 19 bases sitting between them.

In this sample, this clone turned up many times. A far more abundant clone sits one base away, making this likely a read error. Other nucleotide sequences from this sample produce the same CDR3. This sequence joins TRDV3 and TRDJ1; D might be TRDD2 (5 bases). The CDR3 is 15 residues long. The V gene's germline CDR1 is TVYSNPD and CDR2 GDNSRS (reference sequence). CDR3 sequence (DNA): TGCGCCTTTAGTACCGCCTACTCCCTTACCGATAAACTCATCTTT. Translated: CAFSTAYSLTDKLIF.

This clone was found a few times. TCRdb records a much larger clone's protein for this DNA, with a difference at residue 14 that likely arises from a read error; the protein given is the translation of the DNA. This chain links TRDV1 with TRDJ3; 8 bases agree with TRDD3. CDR1 is TSWWSYY, CDR2 QGS, per germline. The CDR3 has 24 residues. With V trimmed by 2 bases and J by 0 bases, 21 bases remained unmatched. As DNA, the CDR3 is TGTGCTCTTGGGGAAAGGCCCTACCTTCCAACTGGGGGGCACTTCTCCTGGGACACCCGACAGATGTTTTTC. It is translated as CALGERPYLPTGGHFSWDTRQMFF.

There are a few counts of this clone. TCRdb attributes to this sequence the protein of a much larger clone, which differs from the DNA translation at residue 6; a read error is likely, and the protein displayed is translated from the DNA. This rearrangement joins TRDV1 to TRDJ1; D gene uncertain. TCRdb leaves out the J gene; it was filled in here by matching the DNA to germline. V was trimmed by 3 bases and J by 4 bases, leaving 18 bases between them. The CDR3 is made up of 16 amino acids. CDR1 is TSWWSYY, CDR2 QGS, per germline. The CDR3 nucleotides read TGTGCTCTTGGGGATACTCTACTTACGGGGCTCGATAAACTCATCTTT. This sequence encodes CALGDTLLTGLDKLIF.

This clone was observed a few times. The translation of this DNA and the TCRdb protein of a much larger clone differ at residue 7, probably owing to a read error; the protein shown here is translated from the DNA. The chain employs TRDV1 and TRDJ1; D is undetermined. Germline V gene sequence: CDR1 TSWWSYY, CDR2 QGS. This CDR3 comprises 12 residues. V was trimmed by 7 bases and J by 9 bases, leaving 15 bases between them. The CDR3 protein is CALVSVGTELIF. The DNA for the CDR3 is TGTGCTCTTGTATCAGTGGGTACGGAACTCATCTTT.

Remarks on this clone: TCRdb's protein, taken from a much larger clone, differs from this DNA's translation at residue 6, likely owing to a read error; the protein displayed comes from the DNA. The chain has TRDV2 and TRDJ1; 13 nucleotides match TRDD3. As TCRdb names no J gene, one was assigned here on the basis of a DNA match to germline. V lost 3 bases to trimming and J lost 0 bases; unmatched junction nucleotides: 21. The CDR3 is 22 amino acids. Germline V gives CDR1 GEAIGNYY, CDR2 EKD. CDR3: CACDPLLKISTGGYGDTDKLIF. The CDR3 nucleotides read TGTGCCTGTGACCCCCTCCTAAAAATCTCAACTGGGGGATACGGGGACACCGATAAACTCATCTTT.

Many counts were recorded for this clone. At one boundary the junction diverges from the germline segment, which might be a read error. V gene TRDV1 combines with J gene TRDJ1; 7 bases fit TRDD2. CDR3 length equals 22 residues. Germline V gene lookup returns CDR1 TSWWSYY and CDR2 QGS. The CDR3 sequence is CALGPRVPTMGTRPKYTDKLTF. The CDR3 nucleotides are TGTGCTCTTGGACCTCGCGTTCCTACCATGGGGACAAGACCCAAGTACACCGATAAACTCACCTTT.

For this clone: This likely stems from a read error, as it lies one base from a far larger clone. Other nucleotide sequences from this sample produce the same CDR3. The chain joins TRDV1 to TRDJ1; 7 bases map to TRDD3. The CDR3 contains 19 residues. CDR1 and CDR2 (germline): TSWWSYY, QGS. V dropped 3 bases and J dropped 0; count of bases not matched to a gene: 16. CDR3 nucleotide sequence: TGTGCTCTTGGGGACTCCCATCGAAGTGGATACGTGTACACCGATAAACTCATCTTT. It yields the protein CALGDSHRSGYVYTDKLIF.

Notes on this clone: This DNA's translation differs at residue 5 from TCRdb's protein, which comes from a much larger clone; a read error is likely, and the protein shown is translated from the DNA. The chain carries TRDV1 and TRDJ1; TRDD3 matches at 11 bases. Germline CDR1 reads TSWWSYY; CDR2 reads QGS. J gave up 1 base and V 6 bases, and 25 bases lay outside the gene matches. The CDR3 consists of 22 residues. CDR3 in DNA: TGTGCTCTTGGTATTGTTCATAGTGGAAAGGGCTGGGGGATACTGATCACCGATAAACTCATCTTT. This encodes CALGIVHSGKGWGILITDKLIF.

This clone came up a few times. The protein given by TCRdb reflects a much larger clone and differs at residue 13 from this DNA's translation, likely from a read error; the protein shown is the DNA's translation. The chain recombines TRDV2 with TRDJ1; possibly TRDD3 for D (6 bases). TCRdb lists no J gene, so it was determined here by aligning the DNA to germline. CDR1 GEAIGNYY and CDR2 EKD come from the germline V gene. The CDR3 runs to 16 residues. For the CDR3, the DNA is TGTGCCTGTGACGTCCTGGGGTTTGATGATGCCGATAGACTCATCTTT. This sequence encodes CACDVLGFDDADRLIF.

This clone was recorded at least ten times. The chain employs TRDV2 and TRDJ1, with TRDD3 matching over 13 bases. The J gene, missing from TCRdb, was assigned here through DNA to germline matching. The CDR3 sequence is 19 residues long. J gave up 0 bases and V 0 bases, and 9 bases lay outside the gene matches. In germline, CDR1 is GEAIGNYY, CDR2 EKD. Here the CDR3 DNA reads TGTGCCTGTGACACCGTAGTACTGGGGGATACGCCCCACACCGATAAACTCATCTTT. As protein: CACDTVVLGDTPHTDKLIF.